One TCR beta chain is described in this entry. Its target is unknown. Its ends do not fully match the called genes, so a read error is possible. CDR1 and CDR2 (germline): DFQATT, SNEGSKA (reference sequence). The CDR3 has 13 residues. TCRdb called the multiplex PCR reads again in MiXCR, with one record for every CDR3 protein. There are about 220,000 distinct CDR3 sequences in the sample; less than 40% occur only once, and approximately 4% lies in the top ten. Breast cancer patients provided tissue from their axillary draining lymph nodes. These data are taken from a study of breast tumors, draining lymph nodes, adjacent tissues. Study results and limitations: The lymph node origin of tumor T cells was framed as consistent with a hypothesis, not demonstrated. Tumors had less TCR diversity than lymph nodes, more than nontumor tissue.

This clonotype originated in a female donor with breast cancer. Some clones in this sample may be carry-over from other donors' samples. The chain recombines TRBV20-1 with TRBJ1-3; D not certain. Sequenced: axillary lymph node tissue. CDR3 nucleotide sequence: TGCAGTGCCCGGTCGAGTTCTGGAAGCACCATATATTTT. This encodes CSARSSSGSTIYF.